The 7 T cell receptor beta chains below come from one sample, sequenced in a study of identical twins (dated by TCRdb to the mid-2010s). Library prep was done by 5' RACE. The listed sequencing device is Illumina HiSeq 2000. Through fastp at Q25 and MiXCR, TCRdb rebuilt clones from the public reads, retaining in-frame beta chains. Each entry merges the rows of one CDR3 protein and shows their most common DNA and genes. The sample data list 550,000 to 800,000 distinct CDR3 sequences, and roughly 7.1% of these were observed just once. The ten top clones hold roughly 1.6% of the sample. These sequences were also reported in another study, on yellow fever vaccine responses in identical twins.

The sequencing input was PBMCs. These receptors all stem from a woman between 18 and 29 years old in good health.

In its sample, this clonotype was seen many times. V usage is TRBV5-1 and J usage is TRBJ1-1; a possible D gene is TRBD1 (6 bases). V was shortened by 4 bases and J by 1 base, with 14 bases between the two germline ends. Per germline, CDR1 SGHRS and CDR2 YFSETQ. This CDR3 has 15 residues. The CDR3 DNA reads TGCGCCAGCAGCACGTCGGGACATACGAACACTGAAGCTTTCTTT. Translating it yields CASSTSGHTNTEAFF.

The chain recombines TRBV3-1 with TRBJ2-6; 8 nucleotides match TRBD2. Germline CDR1 LGHDT, CDR2 YNNKEL (reference sequence). The CDR3 loop spans 21 amino acids. Trimming cost V 1 base and J 0 bases; bases outside gene matches: 14. In DNA form, the CDR3 reads TGTGCCAGCAGCCAAGCAAGGGCCTCGAGACTAGCGACCTCTGGGGCCAACGTCCTGACTTTC. Translating it yields CASSQARASRLATSGANVLTF.

This chain uses TRBV5-5 with TRBJ2-1; 11 bases agree with TRBD2. The CDR3 extends over 17 amino acids. Germline loops: CDR1 SGHKS, CDR2 YYEKEE (reference sequence). J was trimmed by 0 bases and V by 6 bases; bases with no gene match: 8. CDR3 nucleotide sequence: TGTGCCAGCACAACTAGCGGGAGAAGGACCTCCTACAATGAGCAGTTCTTC. As protein: CASTTSGRRTSYNEQFF.

There are a few counts of this clonotype. This chain uses TRBV29-1 with TRBJ2-2; D call uncertain. Per the germline V gene, CDR1 is SQVTM and CDR2 is ANQGSEA. Trimming shortened V by 3 bases and J by 1 base, and 6 bases separated the two germline ends. CDR3 length equals 13 residues. Here the CDR3 reads CSVDAGNTGELFF. The DNA for the CDR3 is TGCAGCGTTGATGCAGGGAACACCGGGGAGCTGTTTTTT.

The V call is TRBV6-1, the J call TRBJ2-5; no clear D gene. V was cut by 7 bases and J by 3 bases, with 12 bases left in between. CDR1 is MNHNS and CDR2 is SASEGT in the germline V gene. This CDR3 has 13 amino acids. The CDR3 loop reads CASTLGQKETQYF. The DNA for the CDR3 is TGTGCCAGCACCTTGGGTCAGAAAGAGACCCAGTACTTC.

CDR3 sequence (DNA): TGCAGTGCCACTAAGAGGGGTTCTGACTATGGCTACACCTTC. Translation: CSATKRGSDYGYTF. The chain combines TRBV20-1 with TRBJ1-2; TRBD1 might be the D (5 bases). This CDR3 has 14 residues. Trimming stripped 6 bases from V and 3 bases from J, with 17 bases between. Germline CDR1 and CDR2: DFQATT and SNEGSKA (reference sequence).

This clonotype was counted ten times or more. The CDR3 is CASSQKRTGGTEAFF. The CDR3 DNA is TGTGCCAGCAGCCAAAAACGGACAGGGGGAACTGAAGCTTTCTTT. The chain uses TRBV12-3 or TRBV12-4 and TRBJ1-1; 10 positions match TRBD1. V was pared by 6 bases and J by 5 bases, with 9 bases of the junction left unmatched. The CDR3 extends over 15 amino acids.